Listed here is a single T cell receptor (beta chain). Only a few counts were recorded for this clonotype. What this receptor recognizes is not known. The input lacks base qualities; no much larger clone sits a single base away. This specimen belongs to a study of T-cell reconstitution after alpha-beta-depleted transplantation in children (TCRdb year 2016). Concerning the study at large: Using TCR repertoire profiling, the study quantitatively followed how T-cell immune reconstitution unfolded in children after TCRalphabeta/CD19-depleted allogeneic hematopoietic cell transplantation. Results the study describes overall, beyond this receptor: The apparently early alphabetaT-cell count recovery about two months after transplant was reportedly dependent on only several hundred rapidly expanded clones derived from non-depleted graft cells. In some patients, the high TCRbeta diversity seen at day 60 was put down to recipient T cells and intrathymic progenitors that had survived conditioning. The frequencies of hyperexpanded clones fell over the following months, and after one year, T-cell counts and TCRbeta diversity were mostly attributed to newly produced T cells.

This specimen's treatment or condition label, interpreted: allogeneic hematopoietic cell transplantation with graft depleted of TCRalphabeta T cells and CD19 B cells. TCRalphabeta/CD19-depleted allogeneic hematopoietic cell grafts were given to the transplant recipients, all of whom were children. The library was prepared using PCR. The sequencer was an Illumina HiSeq 2500. TCR library preparation used molecular barcoding, with unique molecular identifiers applied to normalize quantification of the TCRbeta repertoire. In TCRdb, the public reads were trimmed at Q25 with fastp and aligned with MiXCR, with productive beta chains retained. Every distinct CDR3 protein forms one entry, paired with its most common genes and DNA. This sample holds roughly 340,000 distinct CDR3 sequences; roughly 16% were observed only once. Around 43% of the sample is taken by the ten largest. Trimming removed 3 bases from V and 1 base from J, leaving 10 bases between the germline ends. The CDR3, cysteine through phenylalanine, is 15 amino acids long. The sequence is cut down to CDR3 DNA, 45 bases in frame from base 1.

The chain is encoded by TRBV12-3 or TRBV12-4 joined to TRBJ2-1, with a tentative D call of TRBD1 or TRBD2, each matching 5 bases. The sequence derives from a male patient between 2 and 9 years old who had a stem cell transplant for acute lymphoblastic leukemia, so the T cells may come from the graft donor. Sample: PBMCs, mostly from graft donor cells, taken 360 days after TCRalphabeta/CD19-depleted stem cell transplant. The DNA sequence reads TGTGCCAGCAGTTTGGGGGACGGGTCCTACAATGAGCAGTTCTTC. It translates to CASSLGDGSYNEQFF.